A few counts support the clone carrying this TCR beta chain. The CDR3 is 14 residues long. Trimming took off 7 bases at V and 0 bases at J, with 7 bases between the two ends. Using RNA transcripts as the source, TCR beta CDR3 regions were amplified. During a first-round RT-PCR of the TCR CDR3, the HTBI primer set was used. TCRdb fed the multiplex PCR reads into MiXCR, producing one record per CDR3 protein. The sample has hundreds of thousands of distinct CDR3 sequences; around 21% are singletons. This sample was taken from a study of T cells in Graves' hyperthyroidism and ophthalmopathy. The cohort's ophthalmopathy patients, a group with duration under 3 months, had a Clinical Activity Score of at least 3 and a NOSPECS grade of at least 4.

The receptor's source is a man under 40 with Graves' ophthalmopathy. The gene calls are TRBV12-3 or TRBV12-4 and TRBJ2-6; D gene ambiguous. What was sequenced was blood. The CDR3 region is CASNRNSGANVLTF. The CDR3 DNA follows: TGTGCCAGCAATAGGAACTCTGGGGCCAACGTCCTGACTTTC.